This record covers a single TCR beta chain. Its antigen remains unidentified. The data originate from a study of human thymus T cells. Study-wide results and limits: There appeared to be biased usage of V and J genes in thymic and blood repertoires. Unrelated individuals were reported by related research to share highly overlapping thymic repertoires.

Thymus tissue was removed during corrective cardiac surgery. Corrective surgery for congenital heart defects was being performed on the healthy Finnish infants who served as donors. The germline V gene encodes CDR1 SGHRS and CDR2 YFSETQ. The CDR3 has 15 residues. With V trimmed by 3 bases and J by 3 bases, 6 bases remained unmatched. The method was immunoSEQ multiplex PCR; TCRdb's version includes in-frame clones alone and lacks a portion of them. The table shows some 130,000 clones, with about 95% occurring only once. This rearrangement joins TRBV5-1 to TRBJ1-2; 9 bases agree with TRBD1. The sequence derives from a boy younger than two with a congenital heart defect but otherwise immunologically healthy. Source material: thymus tissue. This CDR3 reads CASSWGTGTYYGYTF. The DNA of the CDR3 is TGCGCCAGCAGCTGGGGGACAGGGACGTACTATGGCTACACCTTC.